This T cell receptor beta chain was obtained from a study of CD8 T cells in Susac syndrome. An amount of RNA that ranged from 0.5 to 1 ug was reverse transcribed with random hexamers. One entry per CDR3 protein, called by TCRdb with MiXCR from the immunoSEQ multiplex PCR reads. The sample has some 450,000 distinct CDR3 sequences, around 85% seen once; the top ten hold approximately 0.11%. CDR1 is GTSNPN and CDR2 is SVGIG in the germline V gene (reference sequence). The V segment lost 2 bases and the J segment 5 bases; nucleotides outside the gene matches: 10. The CDR3 consists of 15 residues. The receptor was isolated from a human donor with multiple sclerosis. The genes are TRBV30 and TRBJ2-7; 9 nucleotides agree with TRBD1. The source material was CD8+ T cells from PBMCs. The CDR3 protein is CAWSPFRTGVDEQYF. CDR3 sequence (DNA): TGTGCCTGGAGTCCTTTTAGGACAGGGGTCGACGAGCAGTACTTC.